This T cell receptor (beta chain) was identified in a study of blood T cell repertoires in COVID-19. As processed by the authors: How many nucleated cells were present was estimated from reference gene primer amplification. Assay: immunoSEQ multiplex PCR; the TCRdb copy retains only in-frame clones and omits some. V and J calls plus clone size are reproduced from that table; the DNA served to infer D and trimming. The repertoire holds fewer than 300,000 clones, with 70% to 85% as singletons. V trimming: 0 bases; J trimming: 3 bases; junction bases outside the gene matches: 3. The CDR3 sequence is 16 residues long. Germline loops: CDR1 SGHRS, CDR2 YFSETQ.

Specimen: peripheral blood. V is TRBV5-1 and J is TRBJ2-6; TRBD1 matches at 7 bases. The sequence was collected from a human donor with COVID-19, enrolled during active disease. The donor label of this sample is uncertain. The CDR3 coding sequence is TGCGCCAGCAGCTTGGACAGGGGAATTGGGGCCAACGTCCTGACTTTC. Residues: CASSLDRGIGANVLTF.